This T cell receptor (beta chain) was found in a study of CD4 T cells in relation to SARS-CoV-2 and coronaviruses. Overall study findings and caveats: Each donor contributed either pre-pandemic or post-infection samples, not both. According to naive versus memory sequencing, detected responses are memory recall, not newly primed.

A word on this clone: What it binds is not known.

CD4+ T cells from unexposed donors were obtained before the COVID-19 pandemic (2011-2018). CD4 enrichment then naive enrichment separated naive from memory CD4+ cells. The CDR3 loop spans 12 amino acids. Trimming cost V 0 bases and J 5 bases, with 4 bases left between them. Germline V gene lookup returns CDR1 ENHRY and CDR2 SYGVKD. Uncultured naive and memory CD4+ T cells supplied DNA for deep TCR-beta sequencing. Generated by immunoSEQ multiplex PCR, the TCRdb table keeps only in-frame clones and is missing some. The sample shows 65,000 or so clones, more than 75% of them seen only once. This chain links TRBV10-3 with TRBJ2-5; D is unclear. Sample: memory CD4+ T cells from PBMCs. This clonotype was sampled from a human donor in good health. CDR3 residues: CAISESNETQYF. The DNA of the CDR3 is TGTGCCATCAGTGAGTCGAATGAGACCCAGTACTTC.